Each of the 13 T cell receptor beta chains below was sequenced from the same sample in a study of CD8+CD57+ T cells in acquired aplastic anemia. CDR3 and TCR beta VDJ profiling relied on a genomic DNA template. TCRdb re-called the reads with MiXCR, one entry per CDR3 protein. The sample carries fewer than 100,000 distinct CDR3 sequences, around 44% recorded once. Sample: sorted CD4+, CD8+, or CD8+CD57+ T cells (not recorded which) from PBMCs. Source of these receptors: a human donor in good health, serving as a control.

This rearrangement joins TRBV25-1 to TRBJ2-3; 7 nucleotides line up with TRBD2. Per the germline V gene, CDR1 is MGHDK and CDR2 is SYGVNS. The CDR3 has 19 residues. V dropped 6 bases and J dropped 0; count of bases not matched to a gene: 18. CDR3 amino acids: CASSAHLGGGYLSTDTQYF. CDR3 in DNA: TGTGCCAGCAGCGCCCATCTGGGCGGGGGTTATTTAAGCACAGATACGCAGTATTTT.

The CDR3 coding sequence is TGCGCCAGCAGCTTGAGGGGACAGGGGGCAGATACGCAGTATTTT. It encodes CASSLRGQGADTQYF. The gene calls are TRBV5-1 and TRBJ2-3; TRBD1 matches 11 bases. The V gene end was trimmed by 1 base and the J gene end by 4 bases; junction bases not matched to a gene: 2. CDR3 length: 15 amino acids. Germline V gives CDR1 SGHRS, CDR2 YFSETQ.

V and J are TRBV29-1 and TRBJ1-5, with D unclear. Between the trimmed V and J ends, which lost 2 bases and 10 bases, there was a span of 15 bases. Germline V lookup: CDR1 SQVTM, CDR2 ANQGSEA. This CDR3 is 13 amino acids long. CDR3 in amino acids: CSVEFAPRQPQHF. CDR3 nucleotides: TGCAGCGTTGAATTCGCCCCCCGGCAACCCCAGCATTTT.

The chain employs TRBV7-6 and TRBJ2-3; D is undetermined. This CDR3 is 12 amino acids long. Germline assignment: CDR1 SGHVS and CDR2 FNYEAQ. V lost 5 bases, J lost 6 bases, and 9 bases lay in between. CDR3 residues: CASSPGGDTQYF. The CDR3 nucleotides are TGTGCCAGCAGCCCCGGTGGGGATACGCAGTATTTT.

The chain carries TRBV20-1 and TRBJ1-4; no reliable D call. The CDR3 has 14 amino acids. V was trimmed by 2 bases and J by 4 bases, leaving 11 bases between them. Per the germline V gene, CDR1 is DFQATT and CDR2 is SNEGSKA (reference sequence). The CDR3 protein is CSARTVRYNEKLFF. CDR3 coding DNA: TGCAGTGCTAGAACAGTTCGTTATAATGAAAAACTGTTTTTT.

For the CDR3, the DNA is TGTGCCAGCAGTTTATACAGAGGGGAGCTGTTTTTT. Translated: CASSLYRGELFF. V gene TRBV27 combines with J gene TRBJ2-2, with no clear D. The CDR3 contains 12 residues. Germline V gives CDR1 MNHEY, CDR2 SMNVEV (reference sequence). Trimming shortened V by 1 base and J by 8 bases, and 5 bases separated the two germline ends.

In its sample, this clonotype was seen many times. The rearrangement uses TRBV19 and TRBJ1-5, with D maybe TRBD1 (5 bases). Trimming took off 10 bases at V and 10 bases at J, with 17 bases between the two ends. The germline gives CDR1 LNHDA, CDR2 SQIVND (reference sequence). The CDR3 consists of 12 residues. The chain's CDR3 is CATRVEGDPQHF. The CDR3 DNA reads TGTGCCACCAGGGTAGAAGGGGATCCCCAGCATTTT. Complete variable domain (other parts from reference TRBV19 and TRBJ1-5): DGGITQSPKYLFRKEGQNVTLSCEQNLNHDAMYWYRQDPGQGLRLIYYSQIVNDFQKGDIAEGYSVSREKKESFPLTVTSAQKNPTAFYLCATRVEGDPQHFGDGTRLSIL.

The chain couples TRBV10-2 to TRBJ1-1, with D perhaps matching TRBD1 (6 bases). The germline V gene encodes CDR1 WSHSY and CDR2 SAAADI. The length of the CDR3 is 14 residues. The germline V and J ends were trimmed by 11 bases and 4 bases, with 20 bases remaining between them. CDR3 loop: CARRNPQGSTEAFF. DNA of the CDR3: TGCGCCCGCCGTAATCCCCAGGGGAGCACTGAAGCTTTCTTT.

There are a few counts of this clonotype. The chain is built from TRBV7-4 and TRBJ1-4; D is uncertain. From germline, CDR1 is SGHVT and CDR2 SQSDAQ. This CDR3 has 16 residues. Trimming cost V 8 bases and J 4 bases, with 20 bases left between them. CDR3 coding DNA: TGTGCCAGCGGCCGAGGTATAAGCACCTATAATGAAAAACTGTTTTTT. Protein product: CASGRGISTYNEKLFF.

Worth noting for this clonotype: A read error may produce the germline difference seen at one junction end. V usage is TRBV7-2 and J usage is TRBJ2-7, with D unclear. The CDR3 is 13 residues long. The germline CDR1 and CDR2 sequences are SGHTA and FQGNSA. CDR3 bases: TGCGCCAGCAGCTTGGCTCCACTCTACGAGCAGTACTTC. Its protein is CASSLAPLYEQYF.

V usage is TRBV15 and J usage is TRBJ2-3; the match to TRBD2 covers 7 bases. Unmatched junction bases numbered 5, after V lost 5 bases and J lost 3 bases. This CDR3 is 14 amino acids long. Germline CDR1 reads LNHNV; CDR2 reads YYDKDF (reference sequence). For the CDR3, the DNA is TGTGCCACCAGCGGCAAGCGGGGAACAGATACGCAGTATTTT. Protein product: CATSGKRGTDTQYF.

This clonotype has at least ten counts. V is TRBV19 and J is TRBJ2-1; D not resolved. The CDR3 contains 15 residues. Trimming stripped 1 base from V and 3 bases from J, with 10 bases between. Germline CDR1 LNHDA, CDR2 SQIVND (reference sequence). The CDR3: CASSIGVGFYNEQFF. CDR3 coding DNA: TGTGCCAGTAGTATAGGTGTAGGGTTCTACAATGAGCAGTTCTTC. Combining the CDR3 with reference TRBV19 and TRBJ2-1 gives the whole variable domain DGGITQSPKYLFRKEGQNVTLSCEQNLNHDAMYWYRQDPGQGLRLIYYSQIVNDFQKGDIAEGYSVSREKKESFPLTVTSAQKNPTAFYLCASSIGVGFYNEQFFGPGTRLTVL.

There are many counts of this clonotype. The V and J genes are TRBV19 and TRBJ2-7, with 11 bases fitting TRBD2. The ends lost 3 bases at V and 1 base at J; junction bases unmatched: 2. From germline, CDR1 is LNHDA and CDR2 SQIVND (reference sequence). The CDR3 is made up of 15 amino acids. The CDR3 protein is CASSIGTSGSYEQYF. CDR3 nucleotide sequence: TGTGCCAGTAGTATCGGGACTAGCGGATCCTACGAGCAGTACTTC.